This T cell receptor beta chain is drawn from a study of T-cell reconstitution after alpha-beta-depleted transplantation in children. Trimming pared 5 bases from V and 5 bases from J, leaving 11 bases between. Germline V gives CDR1 SGHTA, CDR2 FQGNSA. This CDR3 spans 13 amino acids. Preparing the TCRbeta library involved the use of unique molecular identifiers. TCRdb analysed the PCR reads with MiXCR anew, one entry per CDR3 protein. This sample carries approximately 230,000 distinct CDR3 sequences, roughly 25% of them seen once, and the ten largest clones take roughly 2.5%. The study, taken as a whole, reports: At the one-year point after transplant, T-cell counts and TCRbeta diversity were found to come mostly from T cells that had been newly produced.

This clonotype was recorded a few times. Antigen unknown. This clonotype originated in a girl aged 2-10 years with Fanconi anemia, due to receive a stem cell transplant. The specimen comprised PBMCs, sampled before TCRalphabeta/CD19-depleted stem cell transplant. The chain uses TRBV7-2 and TRBJ2-3; D possibly uses TRBD1 or TRBD2 (5 bases each). CDR3 sequence reads: CASSPWDQDTQYF. CDR3 nucleotide sequence: TGTGCCAGCAGCCCCTGGGACCAAGATACGCAGTATTTT.